This is a list of T cell receptor beta chains from one sample in a study of blood T cell repertoires in COVID-19. Clones were read by immunoSEQ multiplex PCR, and TCRdb kept only the in-frame ones, dropping some. Of approximately 140,000 clones listed, about 86% are singletons. Sequences were obtained from peripheral blood. These receptors were obtained from a woman aged 55-69 years with acute or convalescent COVID-19. CDR3s leave out the opening cysteine and the closing phenylalanine or tryptophan. A D gene is named only where the DNA matches it firmly.

J gene,V gene,D gene,CDR3 protein
TRBJ1-4,TRBV28,NA,ASSLLSGDQLF
TRBJ2-1,TRBV6-5,NA,ASRKDSNEQF
TRBJ2-1,TRBV30,TRBD2,AWSVPFSGGAYNEQF
TRBJ1-1,TRBV5-1,TRBD1,ASSLARGRSEAF
TRBJ1-4,TRBV5-1,TRBD1,ASSNGQGVEKLF
TRBJ2-1,TRBV19,NA,ASSTGVEQF
TRBJ1-2,TRBV7-2,NA,ASSDRIGGNGYT
TRBJ2-2,TRBV4-2,TRBD2,ASSQKAVRGGVNTGELF
TRBJ1-2,TRBV28,NA,ASSALGGRYGYT
TRBJ2-3,TRBV10-3,NA,AISESRQGQGGGSDTQY